This section outlines one T cell receptor (beta chain) sequence together with its context. The antigen remains undetermined. MiXCR, applied by TCRdb to the reads, yields one record per CDR3 protein. The sample yields about 74,000 distinct CDR3 sequences, around 68% seen once. The sample comes from a study of type 1 regulatory T cells. Study-level information: T-allo10 is a Tr1-enriched, alloantigen-specific CD4 T cell product made in vitro.

The CDR3 covers 15 residues. V trimming: 5 bases; J trimming: 10 bases; junction bases outside the gene matches: 13. Germline assignment: CDR1 SQVTM and CDR2 ANQGSEA. T-allo10 cells from the graft donor were described as anergic, host-alloantigen-specific, and alloantigen-specific suppressors. The sequence was collected from a human donor in good health. This chain links TRBV29-1 with TRBJ2-1; 11 bases fit TRBD2. The source material was cultured T cells, either the whole culture or a sorted T cell fraction (not recorded which). Subset given: Tr1-enriched cell product generated in vitro against host alloantigens. In DNA, the CDR3 is TGCAGCGTTTACGTGGGACTAGCGGAAACGGACGAGCAGTTCTTC. Its protein product is CSVYVGLAETDEQFF.